These 32 T cell receptor beta chains share one sample of origin, sequenced in a study of blood T cell repertoires in COVID-19. The data were produced by immunoSEQ multiplex PCR, yet TCRdb's version contains in-frame clones alone and is incomplete. The sample has about 180,000 clones, roughly 85% seen once; the top ten hold roughly 9%. The sample comprised PBMCs or T cells enriched from blood (not recorded which). Receptor source: a woman between 18 and 30 years old who had recovered from COVID-19.

V gene TRBV18 combines with J gene TRBJ2-3; D is possibly TRBD2 (6 bases). Trimming cost V 3 bases and J 2 bases, with 15 bases left between them. The CDR3 loop spans 16 amino acids. The germline gives CDR1 KGHSH, CDR2 LQKENI. The CDR3 reads CASSPTTSGNTDTQYF. In DNA form, the CDR3 reads TGTGCCAGCTCACCTACGACTAGTGGGAACACAGATACGCAGTATTTT.

The chain uses TRBV19 and TRBJ1-5, with D possibly matching TRBD1 (6 bases). The CDR3 loop spans 12 amino acids. CDR1 is LNHDA, CDR2 SQIVND, per germline (reference sequence). The CDR3 region has the DNA TGTGCAGGGGGGGCCCCCAATCAGCCCCAGCATTTT. As protein: CAGGAPNQPQHF.

This sequence joins TRBV27 and TRBJ1-1; 7 nucleotides line up with TRBD1. Germline lookup yields CDR1 MNHEY and CDR2 SMNVEV (reference sequence). J lost 1 base, V lost 4 bases, and 6 bases had no gene match. The CDR3 extends over 15 amino acids. The CDR3 sequence: CASSSYRGGNTEAFF. The CDR3 bases are TGTGCCAGCAGTTCCTACAGGGGTGGGAACACTGAAGCTTTCTTT.

V usage is TRBV2 and J usage is TRBJ2-7, with 9 positions matching TRBD1. V lost 6 bases, J lost 9 bases, and 6 bases stayed unmatched. The length of the CDR3 is 12 residues. CDR1 and CDR2 from the germline V gene are SNHLY and FYNNEI. This chain's CDR3 is CASRGQGQGQYF. The CDR3, as DNA: TGTGCCAGCAGAGGACAGGGACAGGGGCAGTACTTC.

The chain combines TRBV28 with TRBJ1-1; weak D call: TRBD1 (6 bases). Per germline, CDR1 MDHEN and CDR2 SYDVKM. This CDR3 region has 15 residues. V lost 2 bases to trimming and J lost 1 base, with 11 bases between them. The CDR3 here is CASSLTGQTNTEAFF. The DNA of the CDR3 is TGTGCCAGCAGTTTAACCGGACAGACGAACACTGAAGCTTTCTTT.

The chain recombines TRBV18 with TRBJ2-1; TRBD2 matches at 13 bases. Trimming removed 6 bases from V and 9 bases from J; junction bases left unmatched: 14. This CDR3 region has 17 residues. Germline lookup yields CDR1 KGHSH and CDR2 LQKENI. The CDR3 sequence: CASSTPEGLAGVSEQFF. The CDR3 bases are TGTGCCAGCTCCACCCCTGAAGGACTAGCGGGAGTTAGTGAGCAGTTCTTC.

This sequence joins TRBV2 and TRBJ2-1, with 7 positions matching TRBD2. V lost 8 bases to trimming and J lost 5 bases; unmatched junction nucleotides: 9. Germline V gene lookup returns CDR1 SNHLY and CDR2 FYNNEI. The CDR3 contains 14 residues. Here the CDR3 reads CASLSGAEDNEQFF. The CDR3, as DNA: TGTGCCAGCCTAAGCGGGGCCGAAGACAATGAGCAGTTCTTC.

V gene TRBV30 combines with J gene TRBJ2-5, with 8 bases fitting TRBD1. The CDR3 has 14 amino acids. Germline V gene data show CDR1 as GTSNPN and CDR2 as SVGIG (reference sequence). The J segment lost 5 bases and the V segment lost 3 bases, leaving 8 bases of the junction unmatched. The CDR3 region is CAWRGQGAEETQYF. CDR3 sequence (DNA): TGTGCCTGGAGAGGGCAGGGGGCGGAGGAGACCCAGTACTTC.

V is TRBV24-1 and J is TRBJ2-7; possibly TRBD1 for D (6 bases). The CDR3 length is 11 residues. Germline V gene data show CDR1 as KGHDR and CDR2 as SFDVKD. Trimming shortened V by 4 bases and J by 6 bases, and 6 bases separated the two germline ends. The CDR3 here is CATSEGAEQYF. Here the CDR3 DNA reads TGTGCCACCAGTGAGGGGGCCGAGCAGTACTTC.

J is TRBJ1-2 and V is TRBV5-6; maybe TRBD1 (6 bases). This CDR3 region has 14 residues. The V end was cut by 4 bases, the J end by 7 bases, with 17 bases between. Germline V CDR1 and CDR2: SGHDT, YYEEEE. The CDR3 DNA is TGTGCCAGCAGCCTTGGACAGTCCCGGGGTGGCTACACCTTC. Translation: CASSLGQSRGGYTF.

V gene TRBV10-2 combines with J gene TRBJ1-1; D gene unclear. The CDR3 spans 14 residues. Deletions cut 4 bases from V and 0 bases from J, with 9 bases between. In germline, CDR1 is WSHSY, CDR2 SAAADI. The CDR3 protein is CASSALGLNTEAFF. Here the CDR3 DNA reads TGCGCCAGCAGTGCCTTGGGCCTGAACACTGAAGCTTTCTTT.

The CDR3, as DNA: TGTGCCAGCAGCTTAGACGAACTGAGCTATGGCTACACCTTC. It is translated as CASSLDELSYGYTF. The rearrangement uses TRBV7-8 and TRBJ1-2, with D uncertain. The CDR3 has 14 amino acids. Germline values: CDR1 SGHVS, CDR2 FQNEAQ. Between the trimmed V and J ends, which lost 1 base and 4 bases, there was a span of 10 bases.

This chain connects TRBV10-1 to TRBJ2-3; 12 bases fit TRBD2. V lost 3 bases and J lost 2; bases outside the gene matches: 6. The CDR3 consists of 17 residues. The V gene's germline CDR1 is WNHNN and CDR2 SYGVQD (reference sequence). This CDR3 is CASSEPASGGDTDTQYF. For the CDR3, the DNA is TGCGCCAGCAGTGAACCGGCTAGCGGGGGGGACACAGATACGCAGTATTTT.

This clone was observed a handful of times. This chain connects TRBV18 to TRBJ2-1, with D possibly TRBD1 on 5 matching bases. CDR3 length: 12 residues. Per the germline V gene, CDR1 is KGHSH and CDR2 is LQKENI. Trimming removed 1 base from V and 7 bases from J, with 5 bases in between. The chain's CDR3 is CASSPQGNEQFF. The CDR3 DNA is TGTGCCAGCTCACCACAGGGGAATGAGCAGTTCTTC. Complete variable domain (other parts from reference TRBV18 and TRBJ2-1): NAGVMQNPRHLVRRRGQEARLRCSPMKGHSHVYWYRQLPEEGLKFMVYLQKENIIDESGMPKERFSAEFPKEGPSILRIQQVVRGDSAAYFCASSPQGNEQFFGPGTRLTVL.

V gene TRBV6-6 combines with J gene TRBJ1-5; a possible D gene is TRBD1 (6 bases). CDR3 length: 14 residues. V lost 6 bases and J 5 bases, leaving 14 bases between the germline ends. The V gene's germline CDR1 is MNHNY and CDR2 SVGAGI (reference sequence). This CDR3 is CASRSGGPDQPQHF. Here the CDR3 DNA reads TGTGCCAGCAGGTCCGGGGGGCCGGATCAGCCCCAGCATTTT.

This clone was seen a single time. V usage is TRBV5-1 and J usage is TRBJ2-1, with TRBD1 identical over 9 bases. The V gene's germline CDR1 is SGHRS and CDR2 YFSETQ. Germline trimming cut 4 bases from V and 7 bases from J; bases unmatched to any gene: 9. This CDR3 has 15 residues. In DNA form, the CDR3 reads TGCGCCAGCAGCCGGGGACGGGACAGGGTAAATGAGCAGTTCTTC. This translates into CASSRGRDRVNEQFF. The variable domain in full, completed from reference TRBV5-1 and TRBJ2-1, reads KAGVTQTPRYLIKTRGQQVTLSCSPISGHRSVSWYQQTPGQGLQFLFEYFSETQRNKGNFPGRFSGRQFSNSRSEMNVSTLELGDSALYLCASSRGRDRVNEQFFGPGTRLTVL.

This clone was recorded a few times. This sequence joins TRBV6-4 and TRBJ2-3; D gene uncertain. The CDR3 spans 13 residues. V lost 5 bases, J lost 6 bases, and 12 bases lay in between. Germline V gene data show CDR1 as MRHNA and CDR2 as SNTAGT. CDR3 DNA sequence: TGTGCCAGCAGTCCCGGAGCTAAGGATACGCAGTATTTT. Translated: CASSPGAKDTQYF.

J is TRBJ2-7 and V is TRBV21-1; TRBD1, the table's D call, was not compared with the DNA. TRBV21-1 is a recognized pseudogene. There are 18 residues in the CDR3. This CDR3 is CASSKRQRQGGLGGEQYF. DNA of the CDR3: TGTGCCAGCAGCAAACGACAACGACAGGGAGGTCTGGGGGGCGAGCAGTACTTC.

This chain links TRBV24-1 with TRBJ2-3; a possible D gene is TRBD2 (6 bases). The CDR3 covers 17 residues. CDR1 KGHDR and CDR2 SFDVKD come from the germline V gene. Trimming left V 1 base short and J 0 bases short, with 13 bases between. The CDR3 region has the DNA TGTGCCACCAGTGATTTAGGGTCCAGCGGGAGCACAGATACGCAGTATTTT. Its protein is CATSDLGSSGSTDTQYF.

V gene TRBV14 combines with J gene TRBJ2-1, with D possibly TRBD1 on 6 matching bases. CDR3 length: 13 residues. V was shortened by 7 bases and J by 8 bases, with 15 bases between the two germline ends. CDR1 SGHDN and CDR2 FVKESK come from the germline V gene. The CDR3 loop reads CASTWGQGDEQFF. The CDR3 bases are TGTGCCAGCACCTGGGGGCAGGGCGATGAGCAGTTCTTC. Complete variable domain (other parts from reference TRBV14 and TRBJ2-1): EAGVTQFPSHSVIEKGQTVTLRCDPISGHDNLYWYRRVMGKEIKFLLHFVKESKQDESGMPNNRFLAERTGGTYSTLKVQPAELEDSGVYFCASTWGQGDEQFFGPGTRLTVL.

The chain couples TRBV11-3 to TRBJ2-2; the D is unclear. The CDR3 has 14 residues. Trimming stripped 2 bases from V and 6 bases from J, with 10 bases between. The V gene's germline CDR1 is SGHNT and CDR2 YENEEA. The CDR3 coding sequence is TGTGCCAGCAGCTTAAGTGGCAATTCCGGGGAGCTGTTTTTT. Translating gives CASSLSGNSGELFF.

This clone has just a few counts. This sequence joins TRBV25-1 and TRBJ2-2; D may be TRBD1 (6 bases). V was cut by 4 bases and J by 6 bases, with 12 bases left in between. Germline CDR1 and CDR2: MGHDK and SYGVNS. This CDR3 region has 14 residues. CDR3 protein: CASSGHGTPGELFF. As DNA, the CDR3 is TGTGCCAGCAGTGGACACGGGACACCCGGGGAGCTGTTTTTT.

The chain employs TRBV4-1 and TRBJ2-1; TRBD1 agrees at 8 bases. The V segment lost 4 bases and the J segment 5 bases; nucleotides outside the gene matches: 13. From germline, CDR1 is MGHRA and CDR2 YSYEKL. This CDR3 has 17 residues. The CDR3 reads CASSRAKDRVRDNEQFF. The CDR3 DNA reads as TGCGCCAGCAGCCGAGCAAAGGACAGGGTTCGAGACAATGAGCAGTTCTTC.

This rearrangement joins TRBV30 to TRBJ1-5, with TRBD1 matching over 9 bases. Germline CDR1 GTSNPN, CDR2 SVGIG (reference sequence). V lost 2 bases and J lost 2; bases outside the gene matches: 4. The CDR3 has 15 residues. For the CDR3, the DNA is TGTGCCTGGAGTTCCGACAGGGGGGGCAATCAGCCCCAGCATTTT. Its protein is CAWSSDRGGNQPQHF.

J is TRBJ2-7 and V is TRBV29-1; TRBD1 agrees at 7 bases. Germline V gives CDR1 SQVTM, CDR2 ANQGSEA. There are 13 residues in the CDR3. J lost 2 bases, V lost 7 bases, and 8 bases had no gene match. The CDR3 bases are TGCAGCGCCCGGTCGACAGGGACCTACGAGCAGTACTTC. Protein sequence: CSARSTGTYEQYF.

The rearrangement uses TRBV27 and TRBJ2-5, with 10 bases fitting TRBD2. This CDR3 has 17 amino acids. Germline lookup yields CDR1 MNHEY and CDR2 SMNVEV (reference sequence). With V trimmed by 1 base and J by 4 bases, 9 bases remained unmatched. CDR3 region: CASSLYASGSFGETQYF. The CDR3 DNA reads TGTGCCAGCAGTTTATATGCTAGCGGGAGTTTTGGAGAGACCCAGTACTTC.

The CDR3 DNA follows: TGTGCCAGCAGGTGGCAGGGGGCGATGAACACTGAAGCTTTCTTT. It yields the protein CASRWQGAMNTEAFF. This sequence joins TRBV28 and TRBJ1-1; 8 bases are shared with TRBD1. V dropped 6 bases and J dropped 0; count of bases not matched to a gene: 6. The germline V gene encodes CDR1 MDHEN and CDR2 SYDVKM. CDR3 size: 15 residues. Full variable domain (missing parts from reference TRBV28 and TRBJ1-1): DVKVTQSSRYLVKRTGEKVFLECVQDMDHENMFWYRQDPGLGLRLIYFSYDVKMKEKGDIPEGYSVSREKKERFSLILESASTNQTSMYLCASRWQGAMNTEAFFGQGTRLTVV.

The sample holds a few counts of this clone. The chain recombines TRBV5-1 with TRBJ2-7; D might be TRBD2 (6 bases). Trimming removed 4 bases from V and 2 bases from J, with 19 bases in between. Germline V lookup: CDR1 SGHRS, CDR2 YFSETQ. The CDR3 consists of 16 residues. This CDR3 reads CASSPQTSLDPYEQYF. The CDR3 region has the DNA TGCGCCAGCAGCCCTCAGACTAGTCTAGACCCCTACGAGCAGTACTTC. The whole variable domain, remainder taken from reference TRBV5-1 and TRBJ2-7, is KAGVTQTPRYLIKTRGQQVTLSCSPISGHRSVSWYQQTPGQGLQFLFEYFSETQRNKGNFPGRFSGRQFSNSRSEMNVSTLELGDSALYLCASSPQTSLDPYEQYFGPGTRLTVT.

The chain couples TRBV11-2 to TRBJ1-1; 12 bases agree with TRBD1. Germline V gene data show CDR1 as SGHAT and CDR2 as FQNNGV. The CDR3 length is 16 residues. V lost 3 bases and J lost 5; bases outside the gene matches: 7. CDR3 amino acids: CASSLRPGQGATEAFF. For the CDR3, the DNA is TGTGCCAGCAGCTTGAGACCGGGACAGGGGGCGACTGAAGCTTTCTTT. Full variable domain (outside the CDR3, taken from reference TRBV11-2 and TRBJ1-1): EAGVAQSPRYKIIEKRQSVAFWCNPISGHATLYWYQQILGQGPKLLIQFQNNGVVDDSQLPKDRFSAERLKGVDSTLKIQPAKLEDSAVYLCASSLRPGQGATEAFFGQGTRLTVV.

This clone was observed a single time. The gene calls are TRBV7-9 and TRBJ2-7, with D maybe TRBD1 (5 bases). CDR3 length: 14 amino acids. V was clipped by 3 bases and J by 4 bases, with 13 bases between them. Germline V gene lookup returns CDR1 SEHNR and CDR2 FQNEAQ (reference sequence). CDR3 protein: CASSLGQQPYEQYF. DNA of the CDR3: TGTGCCAGCAGCTTGGGGCAGCAACCTTACGAGCAGTACTTC.

The table lists this clone with a few counts. The chain uses TRBV12-3 or TRBV12-4 and TRBJ1-3; D unclear. Trimming took off 6 bases at V and 5 bases at J, with 8 bases between the two ends. The CDR3 runs 12 residues. CDR3 region: CASSSERNTIYF. Written as DNA, the CDR3 is TGTGCCAGCAGCTCGGAGCGAAACACCATATATTTT.

The rearrangement uses TRBV28 and TRBJ1-2; no firm D call. V lost 2 bases and J 5 bases, leaving 6 bases between the germline ends. Germline V CDR1 and CDR2: MDHEN, SYDVKM. CDR3 length equals 12 residues. The CDR3 DNA is TGTGCCAGCAGTTTAGCGGCTTATGGCTACACCTTC. Translation: CASSLAAYGYTF.